This T cell receptor (beta chain) was observed in a study of T-cell memory formation after mild COVID-19. Across the study: TCR clusters were mostly confined to one donor each. Study observations and caveats: CD4+ contracting clones were found mainly in CM and EM, and CD8+ ones in EMRA.

TCRdb reprocessed the 5' RACE reads with MiXCR, giving one entry per CDR3 protein. The profile covers 95,000 to 120,000 distinct CDR3 sequences, with roughly a sixth appearing a single time and approximately 5.5% taken by the ten largest. V lost 4 bases and J lost 0, with 6 bases in between. Per germline, CDR1 ENHRY and CDR2 SYGVKD. The CDR3 contains 13 residues. Details on this clonotype: Antigen: not known.

This chain links TRBV10-3 with TRBJ1-1, with D uncertain. The specimen was PBMCs or a T cell subset sorted from them (not recorded which). This receptor was obtained from a young man who had mild COVID-19 (a few samples of this study predate the infection). Cell type and time point are not known. The DNA of the CDR3 is TGTGCCATCAGTGTTGGGATGAACACTGAAGCTTTCTTT. Translating gives CAISVGMNTEAFF.